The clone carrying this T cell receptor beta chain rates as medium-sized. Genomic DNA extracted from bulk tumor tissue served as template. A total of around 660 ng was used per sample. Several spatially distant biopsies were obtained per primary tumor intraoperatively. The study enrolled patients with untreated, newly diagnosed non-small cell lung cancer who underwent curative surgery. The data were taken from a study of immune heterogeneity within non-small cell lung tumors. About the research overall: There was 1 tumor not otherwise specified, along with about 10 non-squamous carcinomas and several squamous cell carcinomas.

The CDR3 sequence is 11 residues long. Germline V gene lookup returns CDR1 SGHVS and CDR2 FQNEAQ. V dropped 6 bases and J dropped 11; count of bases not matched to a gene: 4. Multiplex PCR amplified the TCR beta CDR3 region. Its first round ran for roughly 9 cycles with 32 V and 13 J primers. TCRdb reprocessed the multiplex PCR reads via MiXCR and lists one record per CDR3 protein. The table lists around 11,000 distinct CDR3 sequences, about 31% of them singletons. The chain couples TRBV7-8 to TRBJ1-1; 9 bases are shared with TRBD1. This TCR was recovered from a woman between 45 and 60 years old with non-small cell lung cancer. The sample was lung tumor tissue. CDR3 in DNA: TGTGCCAGCAGACAACAGGGGGCCGCTTTCTTT. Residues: CASRQQGAAFF.